This TCR beta chain was observed in a study of blood T cell repertoires in COVID-19 (dated by TCRdb to 2020 to 2021). General notes on the study: Samples from collaborators originated in the United States, Italy and Spain and spanned both the acute and convalescent phases of COVID-19. Deeply sampled blood TCRbeta repertoires from subjects exposed to, actively infected with, or recovered from COVID-19 were included in the dataset. The material from the prospective study consisted of cDNA or gDNA derived from T cells, B-cell-depleted T cells, or PBMCs. Where HLA class I and class II types were available, the types were taken from metadata supplied by the sample provider, not from assay-based typing. The samples were drawn from the first 160 participants of the ongoing ImmuneRACE study and from 1,200 or so subjects provided by 6 global collaborators. The repertoires were released in a freely available public database meant as a resource for research on the immune response to SARS-CoV-2. Nearly every sample came with metadata listing a de-identified subject ID, COVID-19 status, age in years and sex.

One collaborating source in Seattle enrolled patients during active infection and followed them longitudinally through the course of disease. The collaborating institutions used their own protocols to collect whole blood in K2EDTA tubes. For TCRbeta analysis, collaborators shipped samples as frozen whole blood, isolated PBMCs, or DNA extracted from either of those sample types. TCRbeta CDR3 regions were amplified from genomic DNA by means of the immunoSEQ Assay, a bias-controlled multiplex PCR. The published analysis was carried out like this. The number of nucleated cells in each sample was estimated by amplification of reference gene primers within the assay. To quantify the absolute abundance of each unique TCRbeta CDR3 rearrangement, sequence reads were collapsed and filtered. For each sample, productive Simpson clonality was calculated as the square root of Simpson's diversity index across productive rearrangements. TCRdb re-hosts the immuneACCESS table, in-frame sequences only. Its copies lack some clones; in the studies checked, an unresolved V gene accounts for under half of them, and the cause for the rest is not known. V and J calls plus clone size are reproduced from that table; the DNA served to infer D and trimming. Here the sample has 150,000 to 200,000 clones; approximately 86% occur a single time. The top ten clonotypes cover just over 2.5% of the sample.

As concerns this clone: Its antigen remains unidentified. Base quality data are lacking; no much larger clone is found one base away.

Study-wide conclusions, independent of this receptor: The amount of clinical and demographic metadata varied by source and participant and was provided uncurated.

The sequence derives from a woman aged 80 or over with COVID-19, enrolled during active disease. The sequenced sample consisted of peripheral blood.

The sequenced DNA: TGTGCCAGCAGCCTCACTAGCGGGAGCTCCCCTGGGGCCAACGTCCTGACTTTC. The encoded protein is CASSLTSGSSPGANVLTF. The V and J genes are TRBV7-3 and TRBJ2-6; TRBD2 lines up with 11 middle nucleotides. Including the terminal cysteine and phenylalanine, the CDR3 comprises 18 residues. The CDR3 DNA has 54 bases and is translated from base 1. According to the germline V gene, CDR1 reads SGHTA and CDR2 reads FQGTGA. Ends trimmed: V by 5 bases, J by 2 bases; bases unmatched to a gene: 8.